Each of the 8 T cell receptor beta chains below was sequenced from the same sample in a study of shared clonotypes between healthy human individuals. CD45RO negativity and positive selection for CCR7 defined naive CD8 cells, a population that excluded terminally differentiated effector memory CD45RA+ cells. Produced via immunoSEQ multiplex PCR; TCRdb's table is partial and in-frame only. The sample lists approximately 2,200,000 clones; 85% to 95% were seen once. What was sequenced was naive CD8+ T cells from PBMCs. The receptors originated from a man between 18 and 35 years old in good health. Some clones in this sample may be carry-over from other donors' samples.

The J gene is TRBJ2-7, the V gene TRBV27, with TRBD2 matching 9 bases. Matching the DNA end better, TRBJ2-1 makes the J call doubtful. The V gene's germline CDR1 is MNHEY and CDR2 SMNVEV (reference sequence). The CDR3 is 14 amino acids. The CDR3 DNA follows: TGTGCCAGCAGTTTAGCGGGAGGGGACAATGAGCAGTTCTTC. Translating gives CASSLAGGDNEQFF.

The gene calls are TRBV6-1 and TRBJ2-3; TRBD2 matches 11 bases. In germline, CDR1 is MNHNS, CDR2 SASEGT. V shed 3 bases and J 2 bases; nucleotides not matched to a gene: 4. There are 16 residues in the CDR3. In DNA, the CDR3 is TGTGCCAGCAGTGATCGACTAGCGGGAACCACAGATACGCAGTATTTT. Translated, it gives CASSDRLAGTTDTQYF.

The chain couples TRBV6-1 to TRBJ1-1; D gene ambiguous. Trimming took 3 bases from V and 0 from J, leaving 11 bases between them. The CDR3 contains 15 residues. The germline V gene encodes CDR1 MNHNS and CDR2 SASEGT. This CDR3 reads CASSEPKPMNTEAFF. CDR3 sequence (DNA): TGTGCCAGCAGTGAGCCCAAGCCCATGAACACTGAAGCTTTCTTT.

The chain is built from TRBV9 and TRBJ2-7; 9 bases are a match to TRBD1. The CDR3 consists of 15 residues. V dropped 0 bases and J dropped 4; count of bases not matched to a gene: 5. The germline V gene encodes CDR1 SGDLS and CDR2 YYNGEE. The DNA of the CDR3 is TGTGCCAGCAGCGTAGGGGTACAGGGGGCGTACGAGCAGTACTTC. This sequence encodes CASSVGVQGAYEQYF.

This clone was seen a handful of times. The chain recombines TRBV7-9 with TRBJ1-2, with 9 bases fitting TRBD1. The J segment lost 0 bases and the V segment lost 1 base, leaving 3 bases of the junction unmatched. This CDR3 has 16 amino acids. Germline CDR1 reads SEHNR; CDR2 reads FQNEAQ (reference sequence). The CDR3 sequence: CASSLGTGAANYGYTF. The CDR3 DNA follows: TGTGCCAGCAGCTTAGGGACAGGGGCAGCTAACTATGGCTACACCTTC.

This chain links TRBV4-1 with TRBJ2-7; 9 nucleotides match TRBD2. Trimming cost V 4 bases and J 4 bases; bases outside gene matches: 8. The germline gives CDR1 MGHRA, CDR2 YSYEKL. The CDR3 extends over 15 amino acids. CDR3 DNA sequence: TGCGCCAGCAGCCTTTTAGCGGGAGTTAGGTACGAGCAGTACTTC. This translates into CASSLLAGVRYEQYF.

This sequence joins TRBV27 and TRBJ2-3, with no clear D. The ends were cut back, 5 bases at V and 2 bases at J, with 5 bases in the middle. Germline CDR1 and CDR2: MNHEY and SMNVEV (reference sequence). The CDR3 runs 12 residues. The CDR3 loop is CASSTDTDTQYF. Written as DNA, the CDR3 is TGTGCCAGCAGTACCGACACAGATACGCAGTATTTT.

V gene TRBV27 combines with J gene TRBJ2-7, with 10 bases matching TRBD2. The CDR3 has 15 amino acids. Trimming removed 5 bases from V and 3 bases from J; junction bases left unmatched: 7. Per germline, CDR1 MNHEY and CDR2 SMNVEV (reference sequence). CDR3 sequence reads: CASSRTSGMIYEQYF. The CDR3 coding sequence is TGTGCCAGCAGTCGGACTAGCGGAATGATCTACGAGCAGTACTTC.